The 9 T cell receptor beta chains in this list originate from one sample, sequenced in a study of blood T cell repertoires in COVID-19 (dated by TCRdb to 2020 to 2021). Library method: the immunoSEQ multiplex PCR assay. In its TCRdb copy, this immuneACCESS table keeps in-frame sequences only and misses some clones. Where compared with another copy, unresolved V genes explain less than half of these, and the others have no known cause. The sample table holds about 130,000 clones, of which 85% were seen once. The ten largest clones represent more than 6.5% of the sample. The source material was peripheral blood. The source is an older man with active or convalescent COVID-19.

The chain carries TRBV18 and TRBJ2-2; D remains ambiguous. The CDR3 length is 13 residues. V shed 4 bases and J shed 5 bases, with 8 bases lying between them. Germline CDR1 is KGHSH and CDR2 is LQKENI. CDR3 sequence: CASSRQATGELFF. The CDR3 coding sequence is TGTGCCAGCTCACGACAAGCAACCGGGGAGCTGTTTTTT.

The chain employs TRBV19 and TRBJ2-2; no clear D gene. V was clipped by 6 bases and J by 2 bases, with 4 bases between them. This CDR3 comprises 12 residues. CDR1 LNHDA and CDR2 SQIVND come from the germline V gene (reference sequence). The CDR3 is CASRLNTGELFF. The CDR3 nucleotides are TGTGCCAGTAGATTAAACACCGGGGAGCTGTTTTTT.

The V gene is TRBV19, the J gene TRBJ1-4, with D maybe TRBD1 (5 bases). V was cut by 9 bases and J by 6 bases, with 20 bases left in between. Looked up from germline, CDR1 is LNHDA and CDR2 is SQIVND (reference sequence). The CDR3 is made up of 15 amino acids. The CDR3 DNA is TGTGCCAGCCTTCCTAAGAGGGGAGGGGATGAAAAACTGTTTTTT. This codes for CASLPKRGGDEKLFF. Using reference TRBV19 and TRBJ1-4 for the parts outside the CDR3, the full variable domain is DGGITQSPKYLFRKEGQNVTLSCEQNLNHDAMYWYRQDPGQGLRLIYYSQIVNDFQKGDIAEGYSVSREKKESFPLTVTSAQKNPTAFYLCASLPKRGGDEKLFFGSGTQLSVL.

This sequence joins TRBV9 and TRBJ2-5, with 10 nucleotides matching TRBD2. This CDR3 contains 15 residues. CDR1 and CDR2 from the germline V gene are SGDLS and YYNGEE. V shed 1 base and J 5 bases; nucleotides not matched to a gene: 5. The CDR3 sequence is CASSVSSGSGETQYF. CDR3 sequence (DNA): TGTGCCAGCAGCGTATCTAGCGGGAGTGGGGAGACCCAGTACTTC. The whole variable domain, remainder taken from reference TRBV9 and TRBJ2-5, is DSGVTQTPKHLITATGQRVTLRCSPRSGDLSVYWYQQSLDQGLQFLIQYYNGEERAKGNILERFSAQQFPDLHSELNLSSLELGDSALYFCASSVSSGSGETQYFGPGTRLLVL.

V gene TRBV10-3 combines with J gene TRBJ1-2; possibly TRBD1 for D (5 bases). The germline V and J ends were trimmed by 3 bases and 4 bases, with 18 bases remaining between them. From germline, CDR1 is ENHRY and CDR2 SYGVKD. The CDR3 contains 16 residues. Here the CDR3 DNA reads TGTGCCATCAGTGATTTCGGAAGCAGGGAGGGCTATGGCTACACCTTC. This sequence encodes CAISDFGSREGYGYTF.

This sequence joins TRBV29-1 and TRBJ2-7, with 12 bases lining up with TRBD2. Germline-derived CDR1 and CDR2 are SQVTM and ANQGSEA. The trim removed 6 bases at V and 5 bases at J, leaving 2 bases unmatched. The CDR3 runs to 12 residues. The CDR3 is CSVRLAGDEQYF. CDR3 DNA: TGCAGCGTCAGACTAGCGGGAGACGAGCAGTACTTC.

This chain connects TRBV4-1 to TRBJ1-6; TRBD1 aligns across 12 bases. This CDR3 has 16 amino acids. In germline, CDR1 is MGHRA, CDR2 YSYEKL. V trimming: 3 bases; J trimming: 7 bases; junction bases outside the gene matches: 4. CDR3 in amino acids: CASSQGQGARNSPLHF. CDR3 bases: TGCGCCAGCAGCCAGGGACAGGGGGCGCGGAATTCACCCCTCCACTTT.

This clone was counted a single time. This chain connects TRBV6-5 to TRBJ1-2; D not certain. The CDR3 extends over 14 amino acids. Trimming left V 0 bases short and J 7 bases short, with 12 bases between. Germline CDR1 is MNHEY and CDR2 is SVGAGI. The CDR3 nucleotides are TGTGCCAGCAGTTACTCGGGCAAGATTCGTGGCTACACCTTC. Encoded protein: CASSYSGKIRGYTF.

CDR3 nucleotides: TGTGCCAGCAGCCCGGGGAGGGGACTAGCGGGACGGTCCTACGAGCAGTACTTC. It yields the protein CASSPGRGLAGRSYEQYF. The V and J genes are TRBV9 and TRBJ2-7; 13 nucleotides agree with TRBD2. Germline V lookup: CDR1 SGDLS, CDR2 YYNGEE. This CDR3 region has 18 residues. The ends lost 4 bases at V and 1 base at J; junction bases unmatched: 11.